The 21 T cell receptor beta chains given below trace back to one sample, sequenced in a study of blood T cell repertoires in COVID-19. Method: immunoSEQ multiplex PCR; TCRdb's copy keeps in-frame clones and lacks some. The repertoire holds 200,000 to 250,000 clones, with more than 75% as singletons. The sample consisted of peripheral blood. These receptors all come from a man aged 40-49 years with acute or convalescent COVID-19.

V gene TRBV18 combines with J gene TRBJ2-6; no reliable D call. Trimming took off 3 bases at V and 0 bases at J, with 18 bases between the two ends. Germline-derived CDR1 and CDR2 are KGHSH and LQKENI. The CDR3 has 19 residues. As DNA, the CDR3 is TGTGCCAGCTCACCGGTCACAGCTGAGTCTAACTCTGGGGCCAACGTCCTGACTTTC. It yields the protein CASSPVTAESNSGANVLTF.

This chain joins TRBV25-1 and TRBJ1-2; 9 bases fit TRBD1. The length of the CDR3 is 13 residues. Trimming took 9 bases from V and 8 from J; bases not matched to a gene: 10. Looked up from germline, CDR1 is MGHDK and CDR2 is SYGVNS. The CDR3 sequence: CASRKTGGSGYTF. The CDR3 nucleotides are TGTGCCAGTCGAAAGACAGGGGGGAGCGGCTACACCTTC.

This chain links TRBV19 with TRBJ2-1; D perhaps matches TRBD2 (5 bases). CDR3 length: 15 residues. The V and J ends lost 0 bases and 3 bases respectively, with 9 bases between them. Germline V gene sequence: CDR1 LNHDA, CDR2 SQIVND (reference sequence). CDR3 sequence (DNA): TGTGCCAGTAGTATAGAAGTCGGACTCTACAATGAGCAGTTCTTC. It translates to CASSIEVGLYNEQFF.

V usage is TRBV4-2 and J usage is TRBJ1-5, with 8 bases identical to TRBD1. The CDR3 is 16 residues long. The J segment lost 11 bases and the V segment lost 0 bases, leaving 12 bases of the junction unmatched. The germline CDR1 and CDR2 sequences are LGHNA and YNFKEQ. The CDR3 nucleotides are TGTGCCAGCAGCCAAGATAGGACAGGGAAGAAGGCGGCCCAGCATTTT. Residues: CASSQDRTGKKAAQHF.

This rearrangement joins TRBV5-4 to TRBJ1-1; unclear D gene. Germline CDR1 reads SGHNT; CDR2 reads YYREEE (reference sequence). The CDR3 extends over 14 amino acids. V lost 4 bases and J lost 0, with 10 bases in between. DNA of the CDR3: TGTGCCAGCAGCGATACTCTCATGAACACTGAAGCTTTCTTT. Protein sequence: CASSDTLMNTEAFF.

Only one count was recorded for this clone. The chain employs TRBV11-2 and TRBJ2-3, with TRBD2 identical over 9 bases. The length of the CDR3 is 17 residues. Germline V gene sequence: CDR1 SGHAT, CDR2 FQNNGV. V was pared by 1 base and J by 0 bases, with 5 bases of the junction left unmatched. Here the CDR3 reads CASSLAGLAGSTDTQYF. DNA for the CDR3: TGTGCCAGCAGCTTAGCGGGGCTAGCGGGGAGCACAGATACGCAGTATTTT.

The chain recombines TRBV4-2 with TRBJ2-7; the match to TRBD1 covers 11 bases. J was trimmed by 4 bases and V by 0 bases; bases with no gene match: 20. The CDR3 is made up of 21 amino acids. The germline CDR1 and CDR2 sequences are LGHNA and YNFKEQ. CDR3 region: CASSQDLTGTGGGLVSYEQYF. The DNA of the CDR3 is TGTGCCAGCAGCCAAGATTTGACCGGGACAGGGGGAGGGCTGGTATCTTACGAGCAGTACTTC.

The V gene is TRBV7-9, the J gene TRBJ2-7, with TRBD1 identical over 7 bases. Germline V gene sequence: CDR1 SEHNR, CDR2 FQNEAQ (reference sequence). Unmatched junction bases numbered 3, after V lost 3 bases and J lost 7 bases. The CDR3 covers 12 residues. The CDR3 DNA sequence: TGTGCCAGCAGCTTTTGGACAGGAGAGCAGTACTTC. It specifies CASSFWTGEQYF.

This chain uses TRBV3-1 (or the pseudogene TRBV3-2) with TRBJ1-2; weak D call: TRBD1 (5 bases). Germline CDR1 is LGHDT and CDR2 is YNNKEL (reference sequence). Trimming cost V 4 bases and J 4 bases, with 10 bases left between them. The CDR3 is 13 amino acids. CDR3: CASSPEGTYGYTF. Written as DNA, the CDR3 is TGTGCCAGCAGCCCGGAGGGGACCTATGGCTACACCTTC.

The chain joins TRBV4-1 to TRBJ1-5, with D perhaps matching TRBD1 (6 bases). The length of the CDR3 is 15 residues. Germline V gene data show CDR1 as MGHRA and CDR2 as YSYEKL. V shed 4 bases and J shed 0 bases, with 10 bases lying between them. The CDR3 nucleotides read TGCGCCAGCAGCCGGACAGCCCTTAGCAATCAGCCCCAGCATTTT. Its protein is CASSRTALSNQPQHF.

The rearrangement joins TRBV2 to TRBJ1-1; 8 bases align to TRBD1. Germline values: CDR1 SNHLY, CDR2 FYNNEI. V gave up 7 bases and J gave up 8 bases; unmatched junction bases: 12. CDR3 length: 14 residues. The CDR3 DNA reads TGTGCCAGCAACTTATGGGCCGGGACAGGCGAAGCTTTCTTT. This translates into CASNLWAGTGEAFF.

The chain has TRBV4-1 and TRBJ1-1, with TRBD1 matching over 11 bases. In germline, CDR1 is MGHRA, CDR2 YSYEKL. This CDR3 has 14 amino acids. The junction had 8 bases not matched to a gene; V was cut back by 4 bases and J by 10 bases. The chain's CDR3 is CASSPLPGTGGAFF. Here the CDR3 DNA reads TGCGCCAGCAGCCCACTTCCCGGGACAGGGGGAGCTTTCTTT.

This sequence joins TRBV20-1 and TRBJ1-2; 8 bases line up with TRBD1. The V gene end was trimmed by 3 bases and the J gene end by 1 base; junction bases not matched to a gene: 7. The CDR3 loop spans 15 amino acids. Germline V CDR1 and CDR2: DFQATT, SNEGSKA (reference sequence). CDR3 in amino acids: CSASPRTGLNYGYTF. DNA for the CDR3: TGCAGTGCTAGTCCCAGGACAGGGCTTAACTATGGCTACACCTTC.

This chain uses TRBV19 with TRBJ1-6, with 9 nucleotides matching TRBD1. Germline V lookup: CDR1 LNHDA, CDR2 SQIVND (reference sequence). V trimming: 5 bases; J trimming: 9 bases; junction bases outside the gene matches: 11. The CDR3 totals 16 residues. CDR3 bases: TGTGCCAGTAGTCAGGGGACAGGGTGGACAAGTTCACCCCTCCACTTT. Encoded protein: CASSQGTGWTSSPLHF. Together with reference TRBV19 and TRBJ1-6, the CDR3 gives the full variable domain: DGGITQSPKYLFRKEGQNVTLSCEQNLNHDAMYWYRQDPGQGLRLIYYSQIVNDFQKGDIAEGYSVSREKKESFPLTVTSAQKNPTAFYLCASSQGTGWTSSPLHFGNGTRLTVT.

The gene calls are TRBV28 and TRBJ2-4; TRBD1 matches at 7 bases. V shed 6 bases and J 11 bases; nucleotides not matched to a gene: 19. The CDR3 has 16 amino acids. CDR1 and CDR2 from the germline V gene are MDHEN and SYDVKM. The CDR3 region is CASRETGTDLSKVQYF. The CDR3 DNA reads TGTGCCAGCAGGGAGACCGGGACAGACTTAAGCAAGGTTCAGTACTTC.

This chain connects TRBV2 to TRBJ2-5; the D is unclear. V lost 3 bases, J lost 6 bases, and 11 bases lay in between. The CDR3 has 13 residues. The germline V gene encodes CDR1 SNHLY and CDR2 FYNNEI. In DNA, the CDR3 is TGTGCCAGCAGTGATGAGGCCAAAAAGACCCAGTACTTC. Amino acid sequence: CASSDEAKKTQYF.

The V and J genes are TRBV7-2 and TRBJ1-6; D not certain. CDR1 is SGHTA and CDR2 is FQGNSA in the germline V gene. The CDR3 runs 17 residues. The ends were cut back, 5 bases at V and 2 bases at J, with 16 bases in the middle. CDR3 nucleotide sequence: TGTGCCAGCAGCCTAAGGCCCGCGAGGACCTATAATTCACCCCTCCACTTT. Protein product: CASSLRPARTYNSPLHF.

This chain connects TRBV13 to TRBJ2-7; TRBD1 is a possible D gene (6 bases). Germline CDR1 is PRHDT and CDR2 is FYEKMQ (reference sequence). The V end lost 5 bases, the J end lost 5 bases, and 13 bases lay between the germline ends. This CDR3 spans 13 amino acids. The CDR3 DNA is TGTGCCAGCAGCCTCAGAACAGGGAACGAGCAGTACTTC. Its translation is CASSLRTGNEQYF. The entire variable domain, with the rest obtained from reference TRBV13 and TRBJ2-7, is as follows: AAGVIQSPRHLIKEKRETATLKCYPIPRHDTVYWYQQGPGQDPQFLISFYEKMQSDKGSIPDRFSAQQFSDYHSELNMSSLELGDSALYFCASSLRTGNEQYFGPGTRLTVT.

This chain's CDR3 is CASSLGLREQETQYF. CDR3 DNA: TGCGCCAGCAGCTTAGGGCTCCGGGAGCAAGAGACCCAGTACTTC. The V call is TRBV5-1, the J call TRBJ2-5, with D possibly TRBD2 on 6 matching bases. CDR3 length: 15 residues. The germline V and J ends were trimmed by 2 bases and 2 bases, with 13 bases remaining between them. Germline values: CDR1 SGHRS, CDR2 YFSETQ.

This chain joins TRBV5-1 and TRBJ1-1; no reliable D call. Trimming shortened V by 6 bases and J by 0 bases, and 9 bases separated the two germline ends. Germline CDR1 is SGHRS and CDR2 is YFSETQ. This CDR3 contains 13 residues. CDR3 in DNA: TGCGCCAGCAAAACCGGGATGAACACTGAAGCTTTCTTT. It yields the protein CASKTGMNTEAFF.

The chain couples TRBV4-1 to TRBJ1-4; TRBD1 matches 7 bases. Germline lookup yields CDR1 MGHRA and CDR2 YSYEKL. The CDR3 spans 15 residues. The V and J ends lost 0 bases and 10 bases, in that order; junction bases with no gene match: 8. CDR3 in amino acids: CASSQEGTAVGKLFF. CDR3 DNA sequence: TGCGCCAGCAGCCAAGAAGGGACAGCTGTGGGAAAACTGTTTTTT.